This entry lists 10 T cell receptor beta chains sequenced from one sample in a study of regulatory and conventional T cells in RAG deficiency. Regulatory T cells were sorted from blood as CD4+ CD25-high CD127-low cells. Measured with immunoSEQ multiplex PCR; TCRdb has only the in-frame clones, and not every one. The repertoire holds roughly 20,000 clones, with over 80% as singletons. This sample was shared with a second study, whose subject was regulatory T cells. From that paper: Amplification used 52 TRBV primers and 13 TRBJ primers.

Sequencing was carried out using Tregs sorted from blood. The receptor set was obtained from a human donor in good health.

The CDR3 spells CASSPRTSGFSGHEQYF. The CDR3, as DNA: TGTGCCAGCTCACCCCGTACTAGCGGGTTCTCAGGCCACGAGCAGTACTTC. This chain connects TRBV18 to TRBJ2-7; 9 nucleotides agree with TRBD2. Germline lookup yields CDR1 KGHSH and CDR2 LQKENI. The CDR3 consists of 17 residues. V gave up 3 bases and J gave up 5 bases; unmatched junction bases: 14.

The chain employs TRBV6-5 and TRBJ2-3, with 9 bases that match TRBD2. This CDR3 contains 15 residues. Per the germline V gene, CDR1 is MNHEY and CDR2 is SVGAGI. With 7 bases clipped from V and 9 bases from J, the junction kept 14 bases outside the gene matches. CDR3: CASKRGLAGLGTQYF. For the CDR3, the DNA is TGTGCCAGCAAGAGGGGGCTAGCGGGATTGGGGACGCAGTATTTT.

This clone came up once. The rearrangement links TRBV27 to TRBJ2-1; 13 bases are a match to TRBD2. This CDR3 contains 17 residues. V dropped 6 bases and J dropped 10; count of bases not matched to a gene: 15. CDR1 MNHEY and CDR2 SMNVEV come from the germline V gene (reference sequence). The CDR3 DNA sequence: TGTGCCAGCAGGCCTTCTCATAGACTAGCGGGGGGTGTCGAGCAGTTCTTC. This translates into CASRPSHRLAGGVEQFF.

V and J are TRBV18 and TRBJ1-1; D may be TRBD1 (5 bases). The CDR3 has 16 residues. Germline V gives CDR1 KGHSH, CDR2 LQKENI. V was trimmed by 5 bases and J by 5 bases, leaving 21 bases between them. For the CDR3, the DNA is TGTGCCAGCTCAATCGGCGGTCAGGGCGGGGGAACTGAAGCTTTCTTT. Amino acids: CASSIGGQGGGTEAFF.

CDR3 sequence: CASTIAGYNEQFF. The CDR3 coding sequence is TGTGCCAGCACCATAGCGGGCTACAATGAGCAGTTCTTC. The chain couples TRBV6-1 to TRBJ2-1; 7 bases fit TRBD2. The CDR3 length is 13 residues. CDR1 and CDR2 from the germline V gene are MNHNS and SASEGT. The V and J ends lost 7 bases and 3 bases, in that order; junction bases with no gene match: 3.

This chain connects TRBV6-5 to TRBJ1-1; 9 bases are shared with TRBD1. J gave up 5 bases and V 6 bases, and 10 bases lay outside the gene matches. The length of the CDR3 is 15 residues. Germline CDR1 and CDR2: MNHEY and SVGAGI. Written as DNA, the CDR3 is TGTGCCAGCAGCCCCAACAGGGGGCGCGGGACTGAAGCTTTCTTT. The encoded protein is CASSPNRGRGTEAFF.

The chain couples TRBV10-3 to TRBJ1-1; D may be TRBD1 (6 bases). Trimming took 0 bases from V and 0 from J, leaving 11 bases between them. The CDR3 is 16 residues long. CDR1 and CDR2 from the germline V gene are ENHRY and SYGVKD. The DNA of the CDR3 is TGTGCCATCAGTGAGTCGAGGGGGGGAGTGAACACTGAAGCTTTCTTT. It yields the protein CAISESRGGVNTEAFF.

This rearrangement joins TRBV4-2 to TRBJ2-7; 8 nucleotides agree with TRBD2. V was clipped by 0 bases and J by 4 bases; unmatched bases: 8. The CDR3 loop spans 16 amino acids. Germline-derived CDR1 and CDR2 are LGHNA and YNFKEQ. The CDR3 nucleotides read TGTGCCAGCAGCCAAGAGTCGAGCGGGGGAGCGTACGAGCAGTACTTC. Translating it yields CASSQESSGGAYEQYF.

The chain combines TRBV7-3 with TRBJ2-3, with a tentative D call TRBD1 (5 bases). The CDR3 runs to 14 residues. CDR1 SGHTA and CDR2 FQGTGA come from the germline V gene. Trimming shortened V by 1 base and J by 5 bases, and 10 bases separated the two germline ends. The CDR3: CASSLSQGKDTQYF. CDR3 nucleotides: TGTGCCAGCAGCTTAAGCCAGGGTAAAGATACGCAGTATTTT.

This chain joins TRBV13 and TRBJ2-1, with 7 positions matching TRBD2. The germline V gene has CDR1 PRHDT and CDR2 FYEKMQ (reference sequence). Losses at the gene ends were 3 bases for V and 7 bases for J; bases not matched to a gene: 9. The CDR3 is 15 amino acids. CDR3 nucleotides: TGTGCCAGCAGCTTGGAGGGAGGGCCGAAAAATGAGCAGTTCTTC. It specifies CASSLEGGPKNEQFF. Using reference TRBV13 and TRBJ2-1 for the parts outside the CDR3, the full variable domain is AAGVIQSPRHLIKEKRETATLKCYPIPRHDTVYWYQQGPGQDPQFLISFYEKMQSDKGSIPDRFSAQQFSDYHSELNMSSLELGDSALYFCASSLEGGPKNEQFFGPGTRLTVL.